This record looks at one T cell receptor (beta chain) sequence and its context. This sample is drawn from a study of blood T cell repertoires in COVID-19. Overall study: The United States, Italy and Spain supplied acute and convalescent COVID-19 samples. Sources were T cells, B-cell-depleted T cells, or PBMCs; the material itself was cDNA or gDNA.

Per the original data handling: Scientists estimated how many nucleated cells there were by amplifying reference gene primers. This table comes from immunoSEQ multiplex PCR, and its TCRdb copy is limited to in-frame clones, with some not included. V and J calls and clone size are those listed in that table; D and trimming were worked out from the DNA. The sample holds some 250,000 clones, over 70% seen once. The origin of this receptor is an elderly woman with acute or convalescent COVID-19. Sequenced material: peripheral blood.

Written as DNA, the CDR3 is TGTGCCAGCAGCCGATACAGGGGTAATCAGCCCCAGCATTTT. This encodes CASSRYRGNQPQHF. The chain is built from TRBV6-5 and TRBJ1-5, with 7 nucleotides matching TRBD1. The CDR3 has 14 amino acids. After removal of 6 bases from V and 4 bases from J, the junction contained 6 bases not matched to a gene. Germline V gene sequence: CDR1 MNHEY, CDR2 SVGAGI.